This T cell receptor (beta chain) was sequenced during a study of blood T cell repertoires in COVID-19. The table came from immunoSEQ multiplex PCR; TCRdb's copy has only in-frame clones and leaves some out. The table shows 150,000 to 180,000 clones, with roughly 78% occurring only once. V was cut by 4 bases and J by 8 bases, with 11 bases left in between. The CDR3 totals 13 residues. Germline-derived CDR1 and CDR2 are LGHDT and YNNKEL (reference sequence). The source material was peripheral blood. The J gene is TRBJ1-4, the V gene TRBV3-1 (or the pseudogene TRBV3-2), with D tentatively TRBD1 (6 bases). The source is a man at least 80 years old with acute or convalescent COVID-19. CDR3 residues: CASSRQGREKLFF. The CDR3, as DNA: TGTGCCAGCAGCCGGCAGGGGCGGGAAAAACTGTTTTTT.